This TCR beta chain was sequenced for a study of blood T cell repertoires in COVID-19. Study background: Sample material is recorded as cDNA or gDNA derived from T cells, B-cell-depleted T cells, or PBMCs.

Assay used: immunoSEQ multiplex PCR; TCRdb lists only in-frame clones, some missing. The sample contains 200,000 to 300,000 clones, about 89% of which appear only once. This clone appeared a few times. The TCR was taken from a woman aged 60-70 years who had recovered from COVID-19. What was sequenced was peripheral blood.

The CDR3 coding sequence is TGTGCCAGCAGTCTCAGGGGGGTGGTCACAGATACGCAGTATTTT. This encodes CASSLRGVVTDTQYF. J is TRBJ2-3 and V is TRBV28, with a weak D call TRBD1 (7 bases). Germline-derived CDR1 and CDR2 are MDHEN and SYDVKM. The CDR3 runs 15 residues. The V end was cut by 5 bases, the J end by 2 bases, with 14 bases between.